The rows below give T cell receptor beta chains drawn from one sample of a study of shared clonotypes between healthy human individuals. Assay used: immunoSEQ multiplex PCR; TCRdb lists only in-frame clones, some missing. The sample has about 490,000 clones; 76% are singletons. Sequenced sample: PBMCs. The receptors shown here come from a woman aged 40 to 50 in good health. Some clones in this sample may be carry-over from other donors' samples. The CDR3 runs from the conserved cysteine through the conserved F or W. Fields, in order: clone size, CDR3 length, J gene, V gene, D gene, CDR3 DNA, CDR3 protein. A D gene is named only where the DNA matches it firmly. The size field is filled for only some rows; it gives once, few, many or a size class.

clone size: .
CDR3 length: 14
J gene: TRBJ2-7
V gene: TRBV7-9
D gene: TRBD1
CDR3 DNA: TGTGCCAGCAGCTTAGGGGGACAGGGTAGTGAGCAGTACTTC
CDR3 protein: CASSLGGQGSEQYF

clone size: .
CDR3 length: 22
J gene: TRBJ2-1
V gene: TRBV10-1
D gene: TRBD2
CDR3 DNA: TGCGCCAGCAGTGAGTCGAAGGGGACTAGCGGGAGGGCCCAAAGCTCCTACAATGAGCAGTTCTTC
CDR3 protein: CASSESKGTSGRAQSSYNEQFF

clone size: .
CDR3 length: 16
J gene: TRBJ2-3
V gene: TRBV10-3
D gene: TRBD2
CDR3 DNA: TGTGCCATCAGTGAGTTGTTAGCGGGGATCACAGATACGCAGTATTTT
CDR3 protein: CAISELLAGITDTQYF

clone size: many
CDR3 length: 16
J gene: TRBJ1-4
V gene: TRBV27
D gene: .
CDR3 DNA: TGTGCCAGCAGGGAAAGAGCTGGGACCGAGAATGAAAAACTGTTTTTT
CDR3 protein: CASRERAGTENEKLFF

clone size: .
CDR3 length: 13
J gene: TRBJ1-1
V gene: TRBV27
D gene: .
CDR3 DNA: TGTGCCAGCAGTTTCAGGGCGAACACTGAAGCTTTCTTT
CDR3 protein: CASSFRANTEAFF

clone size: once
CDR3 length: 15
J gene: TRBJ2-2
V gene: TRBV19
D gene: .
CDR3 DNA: TGTGCCAGTAGTATAGATCCACCCCCCACCGGGGAGCTGTTTTTT
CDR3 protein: CASSIDPPPTGELFF

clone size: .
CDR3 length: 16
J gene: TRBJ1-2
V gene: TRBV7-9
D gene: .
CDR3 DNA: TGTGCCAGCAGCATCCTACTCACAGCAGGGGTGGGTGGCTACACCTTC
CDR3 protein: CASSILLTAGVGGYTF

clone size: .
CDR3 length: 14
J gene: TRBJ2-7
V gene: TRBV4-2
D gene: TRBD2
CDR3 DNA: TGTGCCAGCAGCCGGGAACTAGCGGGATACGAGCAGTACTTC
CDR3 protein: CASSRELAGYEQYF

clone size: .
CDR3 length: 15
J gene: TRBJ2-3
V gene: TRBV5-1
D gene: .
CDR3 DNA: TGCGCCAGCAGCTTGGACGCGCCTAGCACAGATACGCAGTATTTT
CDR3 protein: CASSLDAPSTDTQYF

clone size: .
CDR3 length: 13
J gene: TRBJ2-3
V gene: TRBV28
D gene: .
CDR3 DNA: TGTGCCAGCAGTTCATCAGGGAGAGATACGCAGTATTTT
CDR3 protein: CASSSSGRDTQYF

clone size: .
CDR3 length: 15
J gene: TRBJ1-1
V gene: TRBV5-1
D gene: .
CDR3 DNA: TGCGCCAGCAGCTTGACGGGGGTCATGAACACTGAAGCTTTCTTT
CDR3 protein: CASSLTGVMNTEAFF

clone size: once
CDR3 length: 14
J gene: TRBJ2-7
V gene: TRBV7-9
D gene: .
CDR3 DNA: TGTGCCAGCAGCTTATCCGGGAGAGGATACGAGCAGTACTTC
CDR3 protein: CASSLSGRGYEQYF

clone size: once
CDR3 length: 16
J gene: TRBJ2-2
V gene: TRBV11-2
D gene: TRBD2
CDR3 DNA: TGTGCCAGCAGCTTAATAGCGGGAGTACGGACCGGGGAGCTGTTTTTT
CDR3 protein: CASSLIAGVRTGELFF

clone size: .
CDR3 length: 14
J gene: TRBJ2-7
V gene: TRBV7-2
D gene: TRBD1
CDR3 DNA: TGTGCCAGCAGCTTAAGGGGGCCCGGATACGAGCAGTACTTC
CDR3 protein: CASSLRGPGYEQYF

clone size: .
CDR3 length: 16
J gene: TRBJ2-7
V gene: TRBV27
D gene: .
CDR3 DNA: TGTGCCAGCAGTTTAGGCGGGGGCCGATCGACCTACGAGCAGTACTTC
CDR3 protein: CASSLGGGRSTYEQYF

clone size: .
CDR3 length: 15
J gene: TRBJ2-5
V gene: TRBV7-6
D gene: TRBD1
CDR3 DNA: TGTGCCAGCAGCTTAGGGACAGGGGGCGCCGAGACCCAGTACTTC
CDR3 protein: CASSLGTGGAETQYF

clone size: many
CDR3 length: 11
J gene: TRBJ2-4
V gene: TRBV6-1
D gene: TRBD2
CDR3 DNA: TGTGCCAGCCTAGCGGGAAACATTCAGTACTTC
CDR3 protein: CASLAGNIQYF

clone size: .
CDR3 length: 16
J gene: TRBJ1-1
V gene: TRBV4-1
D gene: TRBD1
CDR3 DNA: TGCGCCAGCAGCTCATTCCGGGACAGGGCGAACACTGAAGCTTTCTTT
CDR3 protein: CASSSFRDRANTEAFF

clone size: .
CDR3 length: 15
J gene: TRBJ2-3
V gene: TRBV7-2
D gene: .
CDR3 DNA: TGTGCCAGCAGTCAGCGGAGATCTAGCACAGATACGCAGTATTTT
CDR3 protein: CASSQRRSSTDTQYF

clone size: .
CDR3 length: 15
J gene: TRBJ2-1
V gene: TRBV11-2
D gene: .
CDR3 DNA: TGTGCCAGCAGCAGTATCGAACCATACTACAATGAGCAGTTCTTC
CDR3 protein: CASSSIEPYYNEQFF

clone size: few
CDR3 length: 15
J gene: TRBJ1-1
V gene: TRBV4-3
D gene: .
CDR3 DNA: TGCGCCAGCAGCCAAATGCTGACGGTGAACACTGAAGCTTTCTTT
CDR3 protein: CASSQMLTVNTEAFF

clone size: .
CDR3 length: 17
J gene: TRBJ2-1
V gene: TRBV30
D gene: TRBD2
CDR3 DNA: TGTGCCTGGGGAGGCAAAGCGGGAGGGCCGGGATACAATGAGCAGTTCTTC
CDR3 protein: CAWGGKAGGPGYNEQFF

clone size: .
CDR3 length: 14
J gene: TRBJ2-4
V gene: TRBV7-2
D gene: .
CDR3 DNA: TGTGCCAGCAGCTCCAGGGGATCCAAAAACATTCAGTACTTC
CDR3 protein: CASSSRGSKNIQYF

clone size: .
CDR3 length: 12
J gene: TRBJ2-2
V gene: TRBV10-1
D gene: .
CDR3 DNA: TGCGCCAGCAGTGACCCCACCGGGGAGCTGTTTTTT
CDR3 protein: CASSDPTGELFF

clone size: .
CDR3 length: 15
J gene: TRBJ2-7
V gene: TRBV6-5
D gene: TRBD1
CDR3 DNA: TGTGCCAGCAGTTCTCCCGGGACAGCCTCCTACGAGCAGTACTTC
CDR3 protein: CASSSPGTASYEQYF

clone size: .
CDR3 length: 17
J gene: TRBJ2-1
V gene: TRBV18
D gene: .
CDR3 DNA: TGTGCCAGCTCACCACCGCAAGCGCTCAGCTCCTACAATGAGCAGTTCTTC
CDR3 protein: CASSPPQALSSYNEQFF

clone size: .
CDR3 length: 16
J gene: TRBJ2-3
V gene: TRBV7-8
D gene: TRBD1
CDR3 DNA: TGTGCCAGCAGCTTAGGGGGACAGGGGGCCACAGATACGCAGTATTTT
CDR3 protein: CASSLGGQGATDTQYF

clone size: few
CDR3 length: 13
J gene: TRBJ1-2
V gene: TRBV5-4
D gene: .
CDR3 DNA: TGTGCCAGCAGCACGGGAGGGGGAAATGGCTACACCTTC
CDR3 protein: CASSTGGGNGYTF

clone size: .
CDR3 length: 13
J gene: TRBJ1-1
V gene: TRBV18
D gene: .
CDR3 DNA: TGTGCCAGCTCACCACGGGGGGAGGCTGAAGCTTTCTTT
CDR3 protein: CASSPRGEAEAFF